This TCR beta chain was observed in a study of spatial heterogeneity in lung cancer. TCRdb re-derived calls from the 5' RACE reads in MiXCR, one entry per CDR3 protein. The data hold 35,000 to 45,000 distinct CDR3 sequences, with 7% to 7.5% observed a single time. Time point described: sample taken at primary tumor resection. This clonotype was picked up many times. There are 16 residues in the CDR3. Germline lookup yields CDR1 SGHAT and CDR2 FQNNGV. The germline V and J ends were trimmed by 2 bases and 2 bases, with 13 bases remaining between them. The sequences come from PBMCs, collected at surgery. V usage is TRBV11-2 and J usage is TRBJ2-1; either TRBD1 or TRBD2 may supply D (6 bases each). The TCR was taken from a female donor with early-stage non-small cell lung cancer. The CDR3 sequence is CASSLLRGRTYNEQFF. CDR3 nucleotide sequence: TGTGCCAGCAGCTTACTTCGGGGGCGCACCTACAATGAGCAGTTCTTC.